The T cell receptor (beta chain) described here comes from a study of low-dose radiotherapy and immunotherapy resistance in tumors. First-strand cDNA relied on TRAV- and TRBV-specific primers spanning alpha and beta chains. With a constant-region primer and a V-primer adapter, TCRs were subjected to around 18 PCR cycles of amplification. TCRdb used MiXCR to reprocess the reads, holding one entry per CDR3 protein. Altogether about 39,000 distinct CDR3 sequences are present, 20% to 25% being singletons, with the ten largest covering roughly 10%. Time point of the sample: after trial treatment. The sample's treatment: LDRT plus nivolumab, ipilimumab, low-dose cyclophosphamide and aspirin (RACIN trial). Low-dose radiotherapy and low-dose cyclophosphamide, together with aspirin, ipilimumab and nivolumab, were given to donors. This TCR derives from a female donor with ovarian cancer. The sequencing used PBMCs, collected after low-dose radiotherapy plus immunotherapy.

As DNA, the CDR3 is TGTGCCAGCAGCTTAGGGGCAGGAGCCTCTAGCTATGGCTACACCTTC. It translates to CASSLGAGASSYGYTF. The gene calls are TRBV13 and TRBJ1-2; D remains ambiguous. The V gene's germline CDR1 is PRHDT and CDR2 FYEKMQ (reference sequence). The CDR3 has 16 residues. Trimming removed 0 bases from V and 4 bases from J, with 15 bases in between.